These 23 T cell receptor beta chains were sequenced from one sample in a study of beta chain features in type 1 diabetes. Study-wide points: For Type 1 diabetes patients, all four CD4+ subsets carried TCRB CDR3s that were moderately but significantly shorter.

Of the isolated RNA, all was reverse transcribed, and so the sequenced material was expressed TCRB transcripts. Produced via immunoSEQ multiplex PCR; TCRdb's table is partial and in-frame only. The sample includes about 230,000 clones, 16% seen only once; the top ten take more than 0.075%. The antigens these receptors bind are not known. Input material: naive CD4+ T cells from blood. The receptors come from a man between 25 and 39 years old with type 1 diabetes.

The J gene is TRBJ2-1, the V gene TRBV28; the match to TRBD2 covers 14 bases. Germline V gene data show CDR1 as MDHEN and CDR2 as SYDVKM. The CDR3 loop spans 17 amino acids. The J segment lost 8 bases and the V segment lost 5 bases, leaving 11 bases of the junction unmatched. The CDR3 loop reads CASSMRTSGRSGYEQFF. In DNA, the CDR3 is TGTGCCAGCAGTATGCGGACTAGCGGGAGGTCGGGCTATGAGCAGTTCTTC.

The J gene is TRBJ2-7, the V gene TRBV5-1; perhaps TRBD2 as D (6 bases). Trimming cost V 0 bases and J 6 bases, with 16 bases left between them. CDR3 size: 15 residues. CDR1 SGHRS and CDR2 YFSETQ come from the germline V gene. Here the CDR3 DNA reads TGCGCCAGCAGCTTGGACGTGGGCGGGACCACCGAGCAGTACTTC. Translation: CASSLDVGGTTEQYF.

This chain uses TRBV7-2 with TRBJ2-5; D possibly corresponds to TRBD2 (6 bases). The CDR3 is 15 amino acids. Trimming took off 0 bases at V and 4 bases at J, with 12 bases between the two ends. CDR1 SGHTA and CDR2 FQGNSA come from the germline V gene. The CDR3 protein is CASSLAGGGTETQYF. CDR3 DNA sequence: TGTGCCAGCAGCTTAGCGGGGGGTGGGACAGAGACCCAGTACTTC.

The chain employs TRBV10-3 and TRBJ1-1; D is ambiguous. The CDR3 contains 11 residues. V lost 3 bases to trimming and J lost 5 bases, with 4 bases between them. CDR1 and CDR2 (germline): ENHRY, SYGVKD. The CDR3: CAISEGTEAFF. The CDR3 DNA sequence: TGTGCCATCAGTGAAGGGACTGAAGCTTTCTTT.

CDR3 DNA sequence: TGTGCCTGGAGCTTTGGGCAGGCGATCACAGATACGCAGTATTTT. Its translation: CAWSFGQAITDTQYF. The rearrangement links TRBV30 to TRBJ2-3; D is unclear. The germline gives CDR1 GTSNPN, CDR2 SVGIG (reference sequence). V lost 3 bases, J lost 2 bases, and 15 bases lay in between. The CDR3 is made up of 15 amino acids.

This clone was counted a few times. The rearrangement links TRBV5-1 to TRBJ2-5; D unclear. The germline V gene has CDR1 SGHRS and CDR2 YFSETQ. The CDR3 consists of 12 residues. V lost 6 bases to trimming and J lost 10 bases, with 16 bases between them. CDR3 sequence reads: CASIKGSWDQYF. The CDR3 DNA reads TGCGCCAGCATAAAGGGATCCTGGGACCAGTACTTC.

The V call is TRBV5-1, the J call TRBJ2-3; 10 bases map to TRBD2. CDR1 SGHRS and CDR2 YFSETQ come from the germline V gene. V lost 2 bases and J lost 1; bases outside the gene matches: 7. This CDR3 is built from 17 residues. This CDR3 reads CASSLAGGPEGTDTQYF. In DNA, the CDR3 is TGCGCCAGCAGCTTAGCGGGAGGGCCGGAGGGCACAGATACGCAGTATTTT.

V usage is TRBV4-1 and J usage is TRBJ1-5, with 8 bases matching TRBD1. There are 16 residues in the CDR3. Germline V gives CDR1 MGHRA, CDR2 YSYEKL. Unmatched junction bases numbered 7, after V lost 3 bases and J lost 3 bases. The CDR3 sequence is CASSHPKTGDNQPQHF. The CDR3 DNA follows: TGCGCCAGCAGCCATCCGAAGACAGGGGACAATCAGCCCCAGCATTTT.

The chain has TRBV2 and TRBJ2-1, with D hard to call. The V end lost 4 bases, the J end lost 8 bases, and 6 bases lay between the germline ends. From germline, CDR1 is SNHLY and CDR2 FYNNEI. The length of the CDR3 is 11 residues. As DNA, the CDR3 is TGTGCCAGCAGTGCAAGGGATGAGCAGTTCTTC. Its protein product is CASSARDEQFF. The whole variable domain, filled in from reference TRBV2 and TRBJ2-1, reads EPEVTQTPSHQVTQMGQEVILRCVPISNHLYFYWYRQILGQKVEFLVSFYNNEISEKSEIFDDQFSVERPDGSNFTLKIRSTKLEDSAMYFCASSARDEQFFGPGTRLTVL.

The V and J genes are TRBV11-2 and TRBJ2-7, with D maybe TRBD2 (5 bases). CDR1 and CDR2 from the germline V gene are SGHAT and FQNNGV. Between the trimmed V and J ends, which lost 3 bases and 6 bases, there was a span of 15 bases. This CDR3 region has 14 residues. The CDR3 sequence: CASSFTDRESEQYF. The CDR3 DNA reads as TGTGCCAGCAGCTTCACTGATAGGGAGAGCGAGCAGTACTTC.

The rearrangement links TRBV9 to TRBJ2-4; D might be TRBD1 (6 bases). Trimming took off 6 bases at V and 7 bases at J, with 17 bases between the two ends. This CDR3 has 14 amino acids. Germline V gene data show CDR1 as SGDLS and CDR2 as YYNGEE. CDR3 sequence (DNA): TGTGCCAGCAACCAAGGACAGTTGGAGAACATTCAGTACTTC. Translated: CASNQGQLENIQYF.

This clone was seen more than once but under ten times. Written as DNA, the CDR3 is TGCGCCAGCAGCCAAGGTGACCGGGACAAGGAGGACCAGTACTTC. It is translated as CASSQGDRDKEDQYF. The chain has TRBV4-1 and TRBJ2-7; D perhaps matches TRBD1 (6 bases). V lost 1 base and J 10 bases, leaving 20 bases between the germline ends. The CDR3 runs to 15 residues. The germline V gene has CDR1 MGHRA and CDR2 YSYEKL.

V and J are TRBV9 and TRBJ2-3; D uncertain. The CDR3 spans 13 residues. V gave up 5 bases and J gave up 3 bases, with 10 bases separating them. In germline, CDR1 is SGDLS, CDR2 YYNGEE. CDR3 sequence reads: CASSIDRTDTQYF. CDR3 nucleotides: TGTGCCAGCAGTATCGACCGGACAGATACGCAGTATTTT. The full variable domain, rest sourced from reference TRBV9 and TRBJ2-3, is DSGVTQTPKHLITATGQRVTLRCSPRSGDLSVYWYQQSLDQGLQFLIQYYNGEERAKGNILERFSAQQFPDLHSELNLSSLELGDSALYFCASSIDRTDTQYFGPGTRLTVL.

This clone was observed a handful of times. The V and J genes are TRBV2 and TRBJ2-1; the D gene is possibly TRBD1 (6 bases). Between the trimmed V and J ends, which lost 5 bases and 7 bases, there was a span of 9 bases. The germline CDR1 and CDR2 sequences are SNHLY and FYNNEI. The CDR3 is 12 amino acids. CDR3 in amino acids: CASSFDRNEQFF. As DNA, the CDR3 is TGTGCCAGCAGTTTCGACAGGAATGAGCAGTTCTTC.

This clone has only a few counts. The chain uses TRBV29-1 and TRBJ2-7; 14 bases align to TRBD2. Germline trimming cut 7 bases from V and 3 bases from J; bases unmatched to any gene: 5. The length of the CDR3 is 14 residues. Germline CDR1 and CDR2: SQVTM and ANQGSEA. For the CDR3, the DNA is TGCAGCGGTAAGGGACTAGCGGGAGACTACGAGCAGTACTTC. Encoded protein: CSGKGLAGDYEQYF.

The V and J genes are TRBV29-1 and TRBJ2-3; D may be TRBD2 (5 bases). Germline V gene lookup returns CDR1 SQVTM and CDR2 ANQGSEA. V lost 4 bases and J lost 2, with 16 bases in between. CDR3 length: 15 residues. CDR3 in amino acids: CSVGTRTPITDTQYF. The CDR3, as DNA: TGCAGCGTTGGGACTCGGACTCCGATCACAGATACGCAGTATTTT.

The J gene is TRBJ2-7, the V gene TRBV4-3; D possibly matches TRBD1 or TRBD2 (5 bases each). The V end was cut by 1 base, the J end by 0 bases, with 16 bases between. The CDR3 covers 17 residues. Germline V gives CDR1 LGHNA, CDR2 YSLEER. The DNA for the CDR3 is TGCGCCAGCAGCCAAGCGGTCCGGGACCGTTACTCCTACGAGCAGTACTTC. This gives the protein CASSQAVRDRYSYEQYF.

This clone was counted only a few times. The CDR3 reads CASSVGFTDTQYF. The DNA for the CDR3 is TGTGCCAGCAGCGTCGGGTTCACAGATACGCAGTATTTT. The rearrangement joins TRBV9 to TRBJ2-3, with D unclear. The CDR3 has 13 residues. The germline V and J ends were trimmed by 2 bases and 2 bases, with 6 bases remaining between them. CDR1 and CDR2 (germline): SGDLS, YYNGEE.

The chain employs TRBV6-9 and TRBJ1-2; no reliable D call. Trimming stripped 0 bases from V and 4 bases from J, with 18 bases between. Germline CDR1 is MNHGY and CDR2 is SVAAGI. The CDR3 loop spans 17 amino acids. DNA of the CDR3: TGTGCCAGCAGTTATTCAGCGACCCGCTACCGATTCTATGGCTACACCTTC. It specifies CASSYSATRYRFYGYTF.

The J gene is TRBJ2-7, the V gene TRBV29-1; D assignment may be TRBD1 or TRBD2 (5 bases each). V gave up 6 bases and J gave up 3 bases, with 21 bases separating them. The CDR3 length is 15 residues. Germline-derived CDR1 and CDR2 are SQVTM and ANQGSEA. The DNA for the CDR3 is TGCAGCGTGGCGGGCTTAAGAACAGGCGACTACGAGCAGTACTTC. Translation: CSVAGLRTGDYEQYF.

The chain has TRBV30 and TRBJ2-3; D remains ambiguous. Trimming took off 5 bases at V and 1 base at J, with 16 bases between the two ends. CDR3 size: 15 residues. The germline gives CDR1 GTSNPN, CDR2 SVGIG (reference sequence). Here the CDR3 reads CAWGQEIIGTDTQYF. The DNA of the CDR3 is TGTGCCTGGGGTCAAGAGATCATTGGCACAGATACGCAGTATTTT. Full variable domain (remainder filled in from reference TRBV30 and TRBJ2-3): SQTIHQWPATLVQPVGSPLSLECTVEGTSNPNLYWYRQAAGRGLQLLFYSVGIGQISSEVPQNLSASRPQDRQFILSSKKLLLSDSGFYLCAWGQEIIGTDTQYFGPGTRLTVL.

There are a few counts of this clone. The chain couples TRBV25-1 to TRBJ2-7; 7 positions agree with TRBD1. Per germline, CDR1 MGHDK and CDR2 SYGVNS. The ends lost 9 bases at V and 4 bases at J; junction bases unmatched: 12. This CDR3 has 14 amino acids. DNA of the CDR3: TGTGCCAGTATGCCACAGGGGATGAAGTACGAGCAGTACTTC. Its protein product is CASMPQGMKYEQYF.

The gene calls are TRBV7-2 and TRBJ2-5; D is possibly TRBD1 (5 bases). CDR1 and CDR2 (germline): SGHTA, FQGNSA. Trimming stripped 3 bases from V and 7 bases from J, with 12 bases between. The CDR3 extends over 13 amino acids. The CDR3 sequence: CASSFGHLRTQYF. CDR3 nucleotide sequence: TGTGCCAGCAGCTTTGGACACCTTAGGACCCAGTACTTC.